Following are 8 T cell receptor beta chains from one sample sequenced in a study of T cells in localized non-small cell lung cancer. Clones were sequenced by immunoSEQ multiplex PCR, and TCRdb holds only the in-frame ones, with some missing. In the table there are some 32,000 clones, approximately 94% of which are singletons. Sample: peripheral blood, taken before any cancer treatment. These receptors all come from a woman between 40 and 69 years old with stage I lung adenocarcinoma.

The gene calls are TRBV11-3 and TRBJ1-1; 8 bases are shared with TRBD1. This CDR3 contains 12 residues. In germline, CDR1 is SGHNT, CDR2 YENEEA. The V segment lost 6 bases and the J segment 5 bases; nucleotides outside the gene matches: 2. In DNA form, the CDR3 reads TGTGCCAGCAGACGACAGGGGACTGAAGCTTTCTTT. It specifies CASRRQGTEAFF.

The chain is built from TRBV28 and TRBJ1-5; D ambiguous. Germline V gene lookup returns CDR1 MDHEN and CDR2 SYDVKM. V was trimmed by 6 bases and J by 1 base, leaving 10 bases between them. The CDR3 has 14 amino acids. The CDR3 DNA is TGTGCCAGCAGCCTCTTTGGGAGCAATCAGCCCCAGCATTTT. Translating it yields CASSLFGSNQPQHF.

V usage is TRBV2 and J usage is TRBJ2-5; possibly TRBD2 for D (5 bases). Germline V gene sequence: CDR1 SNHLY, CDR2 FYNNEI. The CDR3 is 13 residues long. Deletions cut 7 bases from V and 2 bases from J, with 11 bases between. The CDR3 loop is CASNDGEQETQYF. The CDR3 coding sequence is TGTGCCAGCAATGATGGGGAGCAAGAGACCCAGTACTTC.

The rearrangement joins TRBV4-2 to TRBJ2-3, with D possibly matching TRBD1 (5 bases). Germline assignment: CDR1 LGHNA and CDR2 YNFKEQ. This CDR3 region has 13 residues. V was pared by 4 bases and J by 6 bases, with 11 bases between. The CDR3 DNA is TGTGCCAGCAGCCCGAGACAGTCGGATACGCAGTATTTT. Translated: CASSPRQSDTQYF.

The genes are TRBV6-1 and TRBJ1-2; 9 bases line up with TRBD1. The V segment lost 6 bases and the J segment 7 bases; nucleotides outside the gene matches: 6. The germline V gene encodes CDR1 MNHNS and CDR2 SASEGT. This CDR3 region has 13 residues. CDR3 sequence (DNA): TGTGCCAGCAGCAGGGACAGGGTGGGTGGCTACACCTTC. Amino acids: CASSRDRVGGYTF.

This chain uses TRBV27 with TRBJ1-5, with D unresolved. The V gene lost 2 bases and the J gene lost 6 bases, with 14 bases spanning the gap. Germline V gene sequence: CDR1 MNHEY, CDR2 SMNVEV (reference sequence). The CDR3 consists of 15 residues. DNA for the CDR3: TGTGCCAGCAGTTTACGGGAGGGTTCCGGTCAGCCCCAGCATTTT. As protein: CASSLREGSGQPQHF.

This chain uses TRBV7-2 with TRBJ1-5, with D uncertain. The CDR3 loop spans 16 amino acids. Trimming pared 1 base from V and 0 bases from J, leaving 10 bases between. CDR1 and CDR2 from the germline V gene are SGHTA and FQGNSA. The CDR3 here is CASSLEGSVSNQPQHF. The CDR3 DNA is TGTGCCAGCAGCTTAGAAGGGTCTGTTAGCAATCAGCCCCAGCATTTT.

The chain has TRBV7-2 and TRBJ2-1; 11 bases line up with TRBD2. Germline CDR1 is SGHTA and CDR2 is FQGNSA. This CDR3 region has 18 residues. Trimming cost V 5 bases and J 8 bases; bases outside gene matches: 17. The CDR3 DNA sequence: TGTGCCAGCAGCCGCGGGGCTAGCGGGGGGCGGCCGTTGGATGAGCAGTTCTTC. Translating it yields CASSRGASGGRPLDEQFF.